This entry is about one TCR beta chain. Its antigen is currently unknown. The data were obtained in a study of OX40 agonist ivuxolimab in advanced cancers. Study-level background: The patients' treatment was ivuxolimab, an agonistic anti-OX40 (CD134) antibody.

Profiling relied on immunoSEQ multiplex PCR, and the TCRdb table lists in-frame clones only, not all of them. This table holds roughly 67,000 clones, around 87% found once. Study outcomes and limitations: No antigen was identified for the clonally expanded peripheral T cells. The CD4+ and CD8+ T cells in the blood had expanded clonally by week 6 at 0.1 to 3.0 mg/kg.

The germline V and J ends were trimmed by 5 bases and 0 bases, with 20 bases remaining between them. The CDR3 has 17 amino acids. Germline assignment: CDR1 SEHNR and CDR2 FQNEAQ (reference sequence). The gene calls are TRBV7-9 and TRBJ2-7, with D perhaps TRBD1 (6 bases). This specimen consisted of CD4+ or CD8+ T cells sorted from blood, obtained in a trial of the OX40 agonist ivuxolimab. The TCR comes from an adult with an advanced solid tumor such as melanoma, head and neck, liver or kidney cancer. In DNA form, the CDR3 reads TGTGCCAGCAGCCCAACCCAGGGGACGGTGAGCTCCTACGAGCAGTACTTC. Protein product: CASSPTQGTVSSYEQYF.